This T cell receptor beta chain was identified in a study of neurological immune-mediated disorders. Findings of the study overall: None of the CDR3 amino acid sequences of expanded clones recurred across subjects, suggesting private repertoires in all groups. In HTLV-1-associated myelopathy, TCR clonal expansion was greatest, whereas multiple sclerosis had the least, falling below healthy controls.

The unsorted libraries originated from 2 million PBMCs that had been stored at -80 C. Germline V gene sequence: CDR1 SGHVS, CDR2 FNYEAQ. J gave up 3 bases and V 5 bases, and 3 bases lay outside the gene matches. CDR3 size: 14 residues. This clonotype was detected many times. Its antigen is as yet unknown. Each CDR3 protein is one row after TCRdb ran MiXCR on the 5' RACE reads. Of about 50,000 distinct CDR3 sequences listed, 16% are singletons. V usage is TRBV7-6 and J usage is TRBJ2-7, with 11 bases matching TRBD1. The receptor was isolated from a man aged 55 to 70 in good health. The sequenced material came from PBMCs. The DNA of the CDR3 is TGTGCCAGCAGCGACGGGACAGGGGGCTACGAGCAGTACTTC. Translated: CASSDGTGGYEQYF.